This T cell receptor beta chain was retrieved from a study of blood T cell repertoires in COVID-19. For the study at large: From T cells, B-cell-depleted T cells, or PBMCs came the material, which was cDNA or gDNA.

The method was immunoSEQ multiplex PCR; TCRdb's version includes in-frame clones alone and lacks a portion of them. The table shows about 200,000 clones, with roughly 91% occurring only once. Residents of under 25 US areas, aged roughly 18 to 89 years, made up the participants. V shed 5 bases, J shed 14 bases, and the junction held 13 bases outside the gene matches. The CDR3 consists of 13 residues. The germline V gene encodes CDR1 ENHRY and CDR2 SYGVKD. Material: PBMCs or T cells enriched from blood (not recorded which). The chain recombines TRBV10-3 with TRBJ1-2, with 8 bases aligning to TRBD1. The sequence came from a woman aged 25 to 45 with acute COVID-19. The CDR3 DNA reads TGTGCCATCAGTTCCGGACAGGGTAATGCGGAAACCTTC. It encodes CAISSGQGNAETF.